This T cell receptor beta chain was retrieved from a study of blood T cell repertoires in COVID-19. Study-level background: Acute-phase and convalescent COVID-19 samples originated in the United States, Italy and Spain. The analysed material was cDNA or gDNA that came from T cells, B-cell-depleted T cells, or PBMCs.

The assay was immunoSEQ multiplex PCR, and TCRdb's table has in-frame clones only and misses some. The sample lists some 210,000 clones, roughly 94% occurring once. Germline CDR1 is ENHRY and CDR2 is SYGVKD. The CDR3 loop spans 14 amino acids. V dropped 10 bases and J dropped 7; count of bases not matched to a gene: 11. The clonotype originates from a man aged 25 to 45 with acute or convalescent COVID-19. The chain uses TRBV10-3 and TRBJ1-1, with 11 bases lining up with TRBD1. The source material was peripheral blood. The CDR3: CATQAGQGAYEAFF. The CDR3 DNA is TGTGCCACTCAAGCCGGACAGGGGGCCTATGAAGCTTTCTTT.